A single sample gave rise to the 8 T cell receptor beta chains below, sequenced in a study of cytomegalovirus exposure and HLA in healthy donors. PCR employed 60 Vbeta and 13 Jbeta primers. Generated by immunoSEQ multiplex PCR, the TCRdb table keeps only in-frame clones and is missing some. Of fewer than 250,000 clones listed, more than 75% are singletons. Sequencing was done on a sample of PBMCs. The origin of the receptors is a male donor in good health and CMV-seronegative.

This clone has more than one count but fewer than ten. This chain links TRBV13 with TRBJ2-7; TRBD2 aligns across 8 bases. Per the germline V gene, CDR1 is PRHDT and CDR2 is FYEKMQ (reference sequence). The trim removed 4 bases at V and 3 bases at J, leaving 5 bases unmatched. The CDR3 runs 14 residues. Written as DNA, the CDR3 is TGTGCCAGCAGCTCCGTGCGGGAGGTCTACGAGCAGTACTTC. Amino acids: CASSSVREVYEQYF.

The chain employs TRBV7-2 and TRBJ2-7; 9 bases are a match to TRBD2. The V gene end was trimmed by 4 bases and the J gene end by 3 bases; junction bases not matched to a gene: 10. In germline, CDR1 is SGHTA, CDR2 FQGNSA. The CDR3 consists of 16 residues. CDR3 loop: CASSWGGGGRVYEQYF. The CDR3 nucleotides read TGTGCCAGCAGCTGGGGCGGGGGCGGGAGGGTCTACGAGCAGTACTTC.

The V gene is TRBV5-4, the J gene TRBJ2-3; the D is unclear. The CDR3 covers 15 residues. Germline CDR1 and CDR2: SGHNT and YYREEE (reference sequence). The V end lost 0 bases, the J end lost 1 base, and 9 bases lay between the germline ends. CDR3 loop: CASSLGGVGTDTQYF. The CDR3 nucleotides read TGTGCCAGCAGCTTGGGCGGAGTCGGCACAGATACGCAGTATTTT. Together with reference TRBV5-4 and TRBJ2-3, the CDR3 gives the full variable domain: ETGVTQSPTHLIKTRGQQVTLRCSSQSGHNTVSWYQQALGQGPQFIFQYYREEENGRGNFPPRFSGLQFPNYSSELNVNALELDDSALYLCASSLGGVGTDTQYFGPGTRLTVL.

V gene TRBV19 combines with J gene TRBJ2-2; D not resolved. Trimming stripped 3 bases from V and 6 bases from J, with 8 bases between. The CDR3 spans 13 residues. The germline gives CDR1 LNHDA, CDR2 SQIVND (reference sequence). The CDR3 DNA is TGTGCCAGTAGTATGTCTCTCGCCGGGGAGCTGTTTTTT. Translating gives CASSMSLAGELFF. The whole variable domain, remainder taken from reference TRBV19 and TRBJ2-2, is DGGITQSPKYLFRKEGQNVTLSCEQNLNHDAMYWYRQDPGQGLRLIYYSQIVNDFQKGDIAEGYSVSREKKESFPLTVTSAQKNPTAFYLCASSMSLAGELFFGEGSRLTVL.

The chain recombines TRBV2 with TRBJ2-7, with no clear D. The CDR3 loop spans 15 amino acids. V lost 1 base, J lost 0 bases, and 10 bases lay in between. CDR1 is SNHLY and CDR2 is FYNNEI in the germline V gene. Written as DNA, the CDR3 is TGTGCCAGCAGTGAAGAAAGCTCGAGCTCCTACGAGCAGTACTTC. Protein product: CASSEESSSSYEQYF.

The chain couples TRBV19 to TRBJ1-2; a possible D gene is TRBD1 (6 bases). CDR3 length: 13 amino acids. Germline CDR1 is LNHDA and CDR2 is SQIVND (reference sequence). Between the trimmed V and J ends, which lost 7 bases and 4 bases, there was a span of 13 bases. The CDR3 loop reads CASIQTGIYGYTF. The CDR3 nucleotides are TGTGCCAGTATCCAAACAGGGATCTATGGCTACACCTTC.

The chain links TRBV15 to TRBJ2-1; 9 bases match TRBD2. Per the germline V gene, CDR1 is LNHNV and CDR2 is YYDKDF (reference sequence). This CDR3 has 13 amino acids. V lost 8 bases and J lost 7; bases outside the gene matches: 6. CDR3 bases: TGTGCCACCGTAGCGGGAGTCGGGAATGAGCAGTTCTTC. Protein product: CATVAGVGNEQFF.

V is TRBV6-1 and J is TRBJ1-1; D remains unclear. Trimming stripped 4 bases from V and 5 bases from J, with 11 bases between. CDR1 is MNHNS, CDR2 SASEGT, per germline. The CDR3 consists of 13 residues. The CDR3 bases are TGTGCCAGCAGTGCCGGGAGGATGACTGAAGCTTTCTTT. Translated, it gives CASSAGRMTEAFF.